This record covers a single T cell receptor beta chain. The data belong to a study of blood T cell repertoires in COVID-19. Background on the study: The United States, Italy and Spain provided the acute and convalescent COVID-19 samples.

This CDR3 has 15 amino acids. Germline CDR1 reads SGHDT; CDR2 reads YYEEEE. Trimming pared 2 bases from V and 8 bases from J, leaving 19 bases between. Under the authors' procedure: From reference gene primer amplification, estimates of nucleated cell counts were derived. Repertoires were generated with immunoSEQ multiplex PCR, while TCRdb's copy carries only in-frame clones and drops some. D and trimming were read from the DNA, whereas the V and J calls and clone size are those reported in that table. The sample gives over 300,000 clones, around 90% of which show up once; about 7% is in the top ten.

The chain is built from TRBV5-6 and TRBJ1-2; the D gene is possibly TRBD1 (6 bases). The sequence derives from a man between 18 and 35 years old with active or convalescent COVID-19. Input material: peripheral blood. CDR3 DNA sequence: TGTGCCAGCAGCTTTGGGGGCAGGGAGCGTGAGGGCTACACCTTC. Translation: CASSFGGREREGYTF.